Presented here are 9 T cell receptor beta chains from one specimen sequenced in a study of blood T cell repertoires in COVID-19. This table comes from immunoSEQ multiplex PCR, and its TCRdb copy is limited to in-frame clones, with some not included. The top ten hold less than 4.5% of the sample, which has approximately 300,000 clones, under 90% seen once. The sequencing input was PBMCs or T cells enriched from blood (not recorded which). The receptors shown here come from a man aged 30 to 39 who had recovered from COVID-19.

This clone was recorded only once. This chain uses TRBV18 with TRBJ2-7; D is perhaps TRBD1 (6 bases). V lost 0 bases and J 4 bases, leaving 19 bases between the germline ends. CDR3 length equals 17 residues. Germline values: CDR1 KGHSH, CDR2 LQKENI. CDR3 in amino acids: CASSPPRPGAFQYEQYF. As DNA, the CDR3 is TGTGCCAGCTCACCACCGAGGCCAGGGGCCTTTCAGTACGAGCAGTACTTC. Variable domain in full (rest from reference TRBV18 and TRBJ2-7): NAGVMQNPRHLVRRRGQEARLRCSPMKGHSHVYWYRQLPEEGLKFMVYLQKENIIDESGMPKERFSAEFPKEGPSILRIQQVVRGDSAAYFCASSPPRPGAFQYEQYFGPGTRLTVT.

The chain couples TRBV18 to TRBJ2-3; weak D call: TRBD1 (5 bases). This CDR3 is built from 12 residues. Deletions cut 3 bases from V and 4 bases from J, with 5 bases between. Germline CDR1 is KGHSH and CDR2 is LQKENI. The CDR3 bases are TGTGCCAGCTCACCGACAGCAGATACGCAGTATTTT. Encoded protein: CASSPTADTQYF.

The rearrangement joins TRBV30 to TRBJ1-5; D perhaps matches TRBD1 (5 bases). The CDR3 contains 14 residues. Trimming pared 1 base from V and 0 bases from J, leaving 7 bases between. The germline CDR1 and CDR2 sequences are GTSNPN and SVGIG (reference sequence). CDR3: CAWSGGFSNQPQHF. For the CDR3, the DNA is TGTGCCTGGAGTGGGGGCTTTAGCAATCAGCCCCAGCATTTT.

This clone was seen a handful of times. The V gene is TRBV6-1, the J gene TRBJ2-1, with TRBD1 matching over 9 bases. The CDR3 has 17 amino acids. Germline CDR1 reads MNHNS; CDR2 reads SASEGT. Germline trimming cut 0 bases from V and 4 bases from J; bases unmatched to any gene: 7. The CDR3 protein is CASSEARWDRAYNEQFF. The CDR3 region has the DNA TGTGCCAGCAGTGAAGCCCGATGGGACAGGGCGTACAATGAGCAGTTCTTC.

V usage is TRBV7-2 and J usage is TRBJ1-6; the match to TRBD1 covers 9 bases. Germline V gene lookup returns CDR1 SGHTA and CDR2 FQGNSA. This CDR3 spans 15 amino acids. Trimming cost V 1 base and J 7 bases; bases outside gene matches: 2. CDR3 DNA sequence: TGTGCCAGCAGCTTAGTCGGACAGGGGAATTCACCCCTCCACTTT. This sequence encodes CASSLVGQGNSPLHF.

This chain links TRBV18 with TRBJ2-7, with TRBD1 identical over 10 bases. V shed 3 bases, J shed 2 bases, and the junction held 10 bases outside the gene matches. Germline V gene sequence: CDR1 KGHSH, CDR2 LQKENI. The CDR3 runs 17 residues. In nucleotides, the CDR3 is TGTGCCAGCTCACCCCTCGGGACAGGGGCGGACACCTACGAGCAGTACTTC. As protein: CASSPLGTGADTYEQYF.

The DNA of the CDR3 is TGTGCCAGCAGAGCACCGGGACTAGCGTACCCGGAGCAGTACTTC. Amino acid sequence: CASRAPGLAYPEQYF. This chain connects TRBV6-5 to TRBJ2-7; 10 nucleotides match TRBD2. The V gene end was trimmed by 6 bases and the J gene end by 7 bases; junction bases not matched to a gene: 12. CDR3 length: 15 amino acids. CDR1 and CDR2 from the germline V gene are MNHEY and SVGAGI.

The J gene is TRBJ1-6, the V gene TRBV5-1; D may be TRBD1 (6 bases). Germline V gene lookup returns CDR1 SGHRS and CDR2 YFSETQ. The CDR3 loop spans 17 amino acids. V lost 2 bases to trimming and J lost 7 bases, with 19 bases between them. In nucleotides, the CDR3 is TGCGCCAGCAGCTTCGGAGATTCAGGGGTGTACAATTCACCCCTCCACTTT. Translated: CASSFGDSGVYNSPLHF.

The chain joins TRBV20-1 to TRBJ2-7; a possible D gene is TRBD2 (6 bases). The CDR3 contains 13 residues. The ends were cut back, 3 bases at V and 3 bases at J, with 12 bases in the middle. CDR1 DFQATT and CDR2 SNEGSKA come from the germline V gene (reference sequence). CDR3 region: CSASGGGSYEQYF. The CDR3 DNA sequence: TGCAGTGCTAGTGGGGGAGGAAGCTACGAGCAGTACTTC.